This T cell receptor (beta chain) was obtained from a study of beta chain features in type 1 diabetes. The wider study: On cell yields, gender and age, patients and healthy donors were similar.

This clone was observed a handful of times. Its antigen is not identified. This CDR3 region has 14 residues. In germline, CDR1 is SGHTA, CDR2 FQGNSA. The V end lost 3 bases, the J end lost 1 base, and 9 bases lay between the germline ends. Since all of the isolated RNA was reverse transcribed, expressed TCRB transcripts were what got sequenced. Only in-frame clones appear in the TCRdb table, and some are missing; sequencing was by immunoSEQ multiplex PCR. The data hold more than 300,000 clones, with 9.6% observed a single time. Study findings and constraints: At VDJ recombination sites, type 1 diabetes patients had fewer insertions and more deleted nucleotides. All four CD4+ subsets of Type 1 diabetes patients contained TCRB CDR3s that were moderately but significantly shorter.

This TCR was sampled from a man aged 25 to 45 with type 1 diabetes. The chain joins TRBV7-2 to TRBJ1-1; weak D call: TRBD1 (5 bases). Sequencing was done on a sample of central memory CD4+ T cells from blood. In DNA form, the CDR3 reads TGTGCCAGCAGCTTGGGACTGACGAACACTGAAGCTTTCTTT. It encodes CASSLGLTNTEAFF.